This TCR beta chain appears in the sequencing data of a study of blood T cells in healthy people across ages. It was with a sample-barcoded 5' primer and a J-beta primer mix that a second PCR of roughly 7 to 12 cycles was run. TCRdb re-derived calls from the 5' RACE reads in MiXCR, one entry per CDR3 protein. The table lists about 800,000 distinct CDR3 sequences, 58% of them singletons. Donors ranged from about 6 to 95 years old and were healthy Caucasians in Russia. With respect to this clonotype: The target antigen is unknown.

Study-level results: Getting older went along with TCR beta diversity per million T cells dropping roughly linearly.

The CDR3 is 12 residues long. Germline V CDR1 and CDR2: MNHNS, SASEGT. V was shortened by 3 bases and J by 10 bases, with 10 bases between the two germline ends. The V gene is TRBV6-1, the J gene TRBJ2-1; D uncertain. This TCR derives from a man aged 30 to 45 in good health. Sequencing was performed on blood. CDR3 protein: CASSETTIEQFF. The CDR3 DNA follows: TGTGCCAGCAGTGAGACCACGATAGAGCAGTTCTTC.